One and the same sample provided the 20 T cell receptor beta chains below, sequenced in a study. TCRdb used MiXCR to reprocess the RT-PCR reads, holding one entry per CDR3 protein. The sample has about 680,000 distinct CDR3 sequences; 13% to 15% are singletons. Material for sequencing was memory CD4+ T cells from blood. The receptor source for this set is a female donor in good health, serving as a healthy control.

This clonotype showed up many times. At one end, the junction sequence differs from germline, possibly due to a read error. This chain links TRBV20-1 with TRBJ2-5; tentative D call: TRBD1 (5 bases). The CDR3 length is 14 residues. CDR1 is DFQATT and CDR2 is SNEGSKA in the germline V gene (reference sequence). The CDR3 protein is CSARDFDSQETQYF. CDR3 DNA sequence: TGCAGTGCTCGAGACTTCGACAGCCAAGAGACCCAGTACTTC.

Written as DNA, the CDR3 is TGTGCCAGCAGCCCCCCCTGGCAGGGAAATGAGCAGTTCTTC. Its translation: CASSPPWQGNEQFF. This rearrangement joins TRBV7-8 to TRBJ2-1; possible D gene TRBD1, 5 bases. The V end lost 5 bases, the J end lost 7 bases, and 15 bases lay between the germline ends. The germline V gene encodes CDR1 SGHVS and CDR2 FQNEAQ. The CDR3 runs 14 residues.

This clonotype was seen a few times. The V and J genes are TRBV18 and TRBJ1-1; D is unresolved. Germline V CDR1 and CDR2: KGHSH, LQKENI. Trimming shortened V by 5 bases and J by 5 bases, and 9 bases separated the two germline ends. The CDR3 consists of 12 residues. CDR3 residues: CASSIVQTEAFF. DNA of the CDR3: TGTGCCAGCTCAATTGTACAGACTGAAGCTTTCTTT.

The rearrangement joins TRBV3-1 to TRBJ2-1; the D gene is possibly TRBD2 (6 bases). The CDR3 is 15 amino acids. The germline V and J ends were trimmed by 4 bases and 1 base, with 11 bases remaining between them. The V gene's germline CDR1 is LGHDT and CDR2 YNNKEL (reference sequence). CDR3 DNA sequence: TGTGCCAGCAGCCCCACGCGGGGATCCTACAATGAGCAGTTCTTC. This sequence encodes CASSPTRGSYNEQFF.

The genes are TRBV12-3 or TRBV12-4 and TRBJ2-7, with 9 nucleotides matching TRBD1. Losses at the gene ends were 6 bases for V and 4 bases for J; bases not matched to a gene: 10. This CDR3 contains 15 residues. The chain's CDR3 is CASRPTGTGLYEQYF. The CDR3 DNA is TGTGCCAGCAGACCAACCGGGACAGGGTTGTACGAGCAGTACTTC.

This chain's CDR3 is CASSLLRQGSTDTQYF. The CDR3 DNA follows: TGTGCCAGCAGTCTCTTAAGGCAGGGGAGCACAGATACGCAGTATTTT. The chain has TRBV12-3 or TRBV12-4 and TRBJ2-3, with a possible D match to TRBD1 (6 bases). The length of the CDR3 is 16 residues. Trimming pared 5 bases from V and 0 bases from J, leaving 15 bases between.

This clonotype was recorded at least ten times. The chain links TRBV15 to TRBJ2-5; D gene uncertain. V dropped 0 bases and J dropped 1 base, with 6 bases sitting between them. There are 14 residues in the CDR3. CDR1 is LNHNV and CDR2 is YYDKDF in the germline V gene (reference sequence). The CDR3 DNA follows: TGTGCCACCAGCAGAGATCGGGTCCAAGAGACCCAGTACTTC. Translated: CATSRDRVQETQYF.

This clonotype was observed a handful of times. This chain links TRBV4-3 with TRBJ2-3; no clear D. V was clipped by 1 base and J by 2 bases, with 13 bases between them. The CDR3 runs 16 residues. Per the germline V gene, CDR1 is LGHNA and CDR2 is YSLEER. CDR3 residues: CASSQGNRLTTDTQYF. DNA of the CDR3: TGCGCCAGCAGCCAAGGCAATCGACTGACCACAGATACGCAGTATTTT.

The V gene is TRBV6-1, the J gene TRBJ2-2; no clear D gene. CDR1 is MNHNS and CDR2 is SASEGT in the germline V gene. With 7 bases removed from V and 6 bases from J, the gap between germline ends came to 9 bases. The CDR3 length is 12 residues. The CDR3 spells CASNDPPGELFF. The CDR3 DNA reads as TGTGCCAGCAATGACCCTCCCGGGGAGCTGTTTTTT.

This rearrangement joins TRBV20-1 to TRBJ1-2, with TRBD1 as a possible D gene (6 bases). The V gene lost 2 bases and the J gene lost 8 bases, with 12 bases spanning the gap. The CDR3 contains 12 residues. Germline-derived CDR1 and CDR2 are DFQATT and SNEGSKA (reference sequence). CDR3 residues: CSARSHREGYTF. The CDR3 nucleotides read TGCAGTGCTAGATCCCACAGGGAAGGCTACACCTTC.

This clonotype was seen repeatedly, ten times or more. V gene TRBV5-1 combines with J gene TRBJ2-1, with 7 positions matching TRBD1. In germline, CDR1 is SGHRS, CDR2 YFSETQ. Losses at the gene ends were 0 bases for V and 7 bases for J; bases not matched to a gene: 10. This CDR3 is 16 amino acids long. The CDR3 bases are TGCGCCAGCAGCTTGGGGTCGGTGACAGGGAGAAATGAGCAGTTCTTC. Protein: CASSLGSVTGRNEQFF.

This clonotype was counted many times. This chain joins TRBV7-8 and TRBJ2-1, with D possibly TRBD1 on 6 matching bases. The CDR3 has 12 residues. Germline V gene sequence: CDR1 SGHVS, CDR2 FQNEAQ. Deletions cut 5 bases from V and 7 bases from J, with 9 bases between. CDR3 in amino acids: CASSRTGNEQFF. In DNA, the CDR3 is TGTGCCAGCAGCCGAACAGGGAATGAGCAGTTCTTC.

The chain has TRBV7-6 and TRBJ2-3, with D hard to call. The V end lost 1 base, the J end lost 6 bases, and 8 bases lay between the germline ends. CDR1 and CDR2 (germline): SGHVS, FNYEAQ. The CDR3 has 13 residues. In nucleotides, the CDR3 is TGTGCCAGCAGCTTAGACGAGGCGGATACGCAGTATTTT. The encoded protein is CASSLDEADTQYF.

This clonotype was detected ten times or more. The chain recombines TRBV7-9 with TRBJ2-7; D not resolved. The CDR3 extends over 12 amino acids. CDR1 and CDR2 (germline): SEHNR, FQNEAQ (reference sequence). Deletions cut 7 bases from V and 4 bases from J, with 11 bases between. The CDR3 DNA follows: TGTGCCAGCACCCGCCCCGGTTACGAGCAGTACTTC. It codes for CASTRPGYEQYF.

This clonotype has only a few counts. The chain has TRBV12-3 or TRBV12-4 and TRBJ1-4, with a possible D match to TRBD1 (5 bases). V was cut by 3 bases and J by 13 bases, with 15 bases left in between. This CDR3 is built from 13 residues. CDR3 sequence: CASSFLAAGRLFF. CDR3 nucleotide sequence: TGTGCCAGCAGTTTCTTGGCGGCAGGGCGACTGTTTTTT.

This clonotype showed up many times. The chain couples TRBV12-3 or TRBV12-4 to TRBJ2-3; 8 bases are shared with TRBD2. V shed 4 bases, J shed 1 base, and the junction held 10 bases outside the gene matches. This CDR3 comprises 17 residues. CDR3 amino acids: CASSSGGKSFGTDTQYF. CDR3 bases: TGTGCCAGCAGTTCGGGGGGGAAGTCGTTCGGCACAGATACGCAGTATTTT.

This clonotype was detected many times. CDR3 sequence reads: CAASGESPLHF. The CDR3 nucleotides read TGTGCCGCCTCAGGGGAATCACCCCTCCACTTT. The chain is built from TRBV10-3 and TRBJ1-6; possible D gene TRBD1, 6 bases. V was clipped by 11 bases and J by 10 bases, with 12 bases between them. Germline CDR1 ENHRY, CDR2 SYGVKD. The CDR3 extends over 11 amino acids.

This clonotype was seen more than once but under ten times. The chain joins TRBV12-3 or TRBV12-4 to TRBJ2-7; D not certain. The CDR3 loop spans 11 amino acids. V lost 7 bases and J lost 5, with 9 bases in between. The chain's CDR3 is CASTSLDEQYF. The CDR3 DNA reads as TGTGCCAGCACCTCTCTGGACGAGCAGTACTTC.

This clonotype was seen repeatedly, ten times or more. The chain recombines TRBV7-3 with TRBJ2-1, with 10 bases identical to TRBD2. The CDR3 has 16 residues. With V trimmed by 5 bases and J by 4 bases, 8 bases remained unmatched. CDR1 and CDR2 from the germline V gene are SGHTA and FQGTGA. CDR3 nucleotide sequence: TGTGCCAGCAGCCCTCAAGCGGGAGGGATTTACAATGAGCAGTTCTTC. Translation gives CASSPQAGGIYNEQFF.

The V call is TRBV12-3 or TRBV12-4, the J call TRBJ2-3; 12 bases line up with TRBD2. V dropped 2 bases and J dropped 5; count of bases not matched to a gene: 11. The CDR3 length is 18 residues. CDR3 sequence reads: CASSLRMETSGSGDTQYF. The CDR3 DNA follows: TGTGCCAGCAGTTTACGTATGGAGACTAGCGGGAGTGGAGATACGCAGTATTTT.